The following is a T cell receptor (beta chain) sequence with its context. Its antigen is still unknown. This entry is derived from a study of cytomegalovirus exposure and HLA in healthy donors. V was clipped by 2 bases and J by 2 bases; unmatched bases: 5. The CDR3 consists of 15 residues. From germline, CDR1 is SNHLY and CDR2 FYNNEI. 13 Jbeta primers and 60 Vbeta primers were used for the PCR. Profiled with immunoSEQ multiplex PCR; TCRdb holds only in-frame clones, not every one. The profile covers over 150,000 clones, with about 83% appearing a single time and about 4% taken by the ten largest. Study findings and constraints: Across all donors, roughly uniform sequencing depth was an assumption of the presence/absence analyses.

This receptor was identified in a woman in her thirties or forties in good health and CMV-seronegative. The source material was PBMCs. The chain joins TRBV2 to TRBJ1-2; 7 positions match TRBD1. The CDR3 here is CASSERQGVNYGYTF. For the CDR3, the DNA is TGTGCCAGCAGTGAACGACAGGGTGTAAACTATGGCTACACCTTC.